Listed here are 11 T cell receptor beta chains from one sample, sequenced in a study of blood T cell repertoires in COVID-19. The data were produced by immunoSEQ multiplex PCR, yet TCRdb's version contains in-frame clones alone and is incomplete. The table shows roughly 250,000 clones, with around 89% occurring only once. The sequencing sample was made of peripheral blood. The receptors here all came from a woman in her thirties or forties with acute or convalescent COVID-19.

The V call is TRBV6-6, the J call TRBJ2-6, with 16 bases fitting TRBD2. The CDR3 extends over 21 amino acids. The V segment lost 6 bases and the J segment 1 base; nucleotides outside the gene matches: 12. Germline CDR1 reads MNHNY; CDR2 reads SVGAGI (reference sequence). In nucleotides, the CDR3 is TGTGCCAGCAGCTTGGGACTAGCGGGGGGGTTGAGTAGGTCTGGGGCCAACGTCCTGACTTTC. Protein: CASSLGLAGGLSRSGANVLTF.

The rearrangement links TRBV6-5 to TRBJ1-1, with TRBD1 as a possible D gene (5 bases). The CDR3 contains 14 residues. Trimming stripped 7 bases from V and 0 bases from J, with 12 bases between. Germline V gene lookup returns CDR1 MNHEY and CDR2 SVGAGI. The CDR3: CASILAGLNTEAFF. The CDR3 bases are TGTGCCAGCATCTTAGCGGGACTGAACACTGAAGCTTTCTTT.

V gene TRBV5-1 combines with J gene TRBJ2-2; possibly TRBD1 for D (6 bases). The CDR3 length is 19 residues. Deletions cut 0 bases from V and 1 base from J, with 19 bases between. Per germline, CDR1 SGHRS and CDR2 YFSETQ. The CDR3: CASSLGGPGAGWNTGELFF. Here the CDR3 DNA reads TGCGCCAGCAGCTTGGGGGGGCCAGGGGCCGGCTGGAACACCGGGGAGCTGTTTTTT. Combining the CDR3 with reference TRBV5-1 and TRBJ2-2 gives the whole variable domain KAGVTQTPRYLIKTRGQQVTLSCSPISGHRSVSWYQQTPGQGLQFLFEYFSETQRNKGNFPGRFSGRQFSNSRSEMNVSTLELGDSALYLCASSLGGPGAGWNTGELFFGEGSRLTVL.

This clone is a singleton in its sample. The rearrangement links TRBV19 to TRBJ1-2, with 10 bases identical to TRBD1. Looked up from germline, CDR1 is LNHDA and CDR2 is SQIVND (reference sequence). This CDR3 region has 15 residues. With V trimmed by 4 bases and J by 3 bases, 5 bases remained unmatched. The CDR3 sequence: CASSTRTGGDYGYTF. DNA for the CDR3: TGTGCCAGTAGTACCCGGACAGGGGGTGACTATGGCTACACCTTC.

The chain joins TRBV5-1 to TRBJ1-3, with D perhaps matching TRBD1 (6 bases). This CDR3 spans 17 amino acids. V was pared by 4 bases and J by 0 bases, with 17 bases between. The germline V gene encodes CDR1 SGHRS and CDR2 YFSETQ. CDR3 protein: CASSPRDIHRSGNTIYF. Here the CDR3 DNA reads TGCGCCAGCAGCCCCCGGGACATACACCGCTCTGGAAACACCATATATTTT.

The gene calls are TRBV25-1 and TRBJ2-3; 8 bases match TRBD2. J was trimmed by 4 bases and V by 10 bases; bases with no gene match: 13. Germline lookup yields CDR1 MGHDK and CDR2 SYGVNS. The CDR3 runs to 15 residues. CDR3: CATSLGGAMADTQYF. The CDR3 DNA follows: TGTGCCACCTCGCTCGGGGGGGCAATGGCAGATACGCAGTATTTT.

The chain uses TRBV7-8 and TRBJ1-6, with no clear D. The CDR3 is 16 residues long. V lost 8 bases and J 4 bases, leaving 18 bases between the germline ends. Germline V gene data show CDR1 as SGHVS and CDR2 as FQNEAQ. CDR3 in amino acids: CASSTGQPLYNSPLHF. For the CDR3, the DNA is TGTGCCAGCTCAACTGGGCAGCCCTTATATAATTCACCCCTCCACTTT.

The CDR3 is CASSRGVGTEAFF. The CDR3 coding sequence is TGTGCCAGCAGCAGGGGCGTGGGGACTGAAGCTTTCTTT. The V gene is TRBV11-2, the J gene TRBJ1-1, with D perhaps TRBD1 (5 bases). Germline loops: CDR1 SGHAT, CDR2 FQNNGV. V lost 5 bases and J lost 5, with 12 bases in between. The CDR3 contains 13 residues.

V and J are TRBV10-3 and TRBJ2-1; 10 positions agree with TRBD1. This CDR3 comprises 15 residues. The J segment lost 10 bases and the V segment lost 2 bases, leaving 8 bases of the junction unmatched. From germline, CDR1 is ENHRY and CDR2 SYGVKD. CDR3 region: CAISESDRGLGEQFF. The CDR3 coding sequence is TGTGCCATCAGTGAGAGTGACAGGGGGCTGGGAGAGCAGTTCTTC.

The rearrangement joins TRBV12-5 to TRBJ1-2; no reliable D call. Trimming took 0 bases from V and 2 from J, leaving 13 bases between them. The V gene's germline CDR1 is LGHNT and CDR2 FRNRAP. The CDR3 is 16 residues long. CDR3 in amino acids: CASGLVRGAPNYGYTF. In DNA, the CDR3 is TGTGCTAGTGGTTTGGTACGGGGTGCCCCCAACTATGGCTACACCTTC.

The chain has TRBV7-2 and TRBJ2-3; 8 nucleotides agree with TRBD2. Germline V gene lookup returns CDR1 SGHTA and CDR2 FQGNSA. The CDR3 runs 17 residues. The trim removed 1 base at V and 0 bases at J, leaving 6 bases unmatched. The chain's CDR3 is CASSLGFAGGSTDTQYF. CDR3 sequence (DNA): TGTGCCAGCAGCTTAGGGTTTGCGGGGGGAAGCACAGATACGCAGTATTTT.